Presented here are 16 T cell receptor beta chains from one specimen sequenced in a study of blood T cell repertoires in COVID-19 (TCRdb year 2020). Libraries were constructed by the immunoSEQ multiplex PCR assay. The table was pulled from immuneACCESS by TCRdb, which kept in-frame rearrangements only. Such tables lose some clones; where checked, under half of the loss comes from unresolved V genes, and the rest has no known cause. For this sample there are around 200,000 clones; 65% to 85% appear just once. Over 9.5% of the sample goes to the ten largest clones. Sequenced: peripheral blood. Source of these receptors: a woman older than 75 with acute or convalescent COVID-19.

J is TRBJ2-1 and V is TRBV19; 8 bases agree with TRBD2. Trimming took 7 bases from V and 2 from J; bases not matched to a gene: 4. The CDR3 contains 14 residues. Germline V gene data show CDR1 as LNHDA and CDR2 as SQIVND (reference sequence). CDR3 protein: CASNLAGTYNEQFF. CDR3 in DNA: TGTGCCAGTAACCTAGCGGGTACCTACAATGAGCAGTTCTTC.

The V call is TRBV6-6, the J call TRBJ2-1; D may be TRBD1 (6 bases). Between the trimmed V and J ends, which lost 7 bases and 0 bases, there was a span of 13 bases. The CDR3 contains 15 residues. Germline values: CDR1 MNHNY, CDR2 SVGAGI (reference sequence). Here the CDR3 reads CASKAGQSSYNEQFF. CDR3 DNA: TGTGCCAGCAAGGCCGGACAGAGCTCCTACAATGAGCAGTTCTTC.

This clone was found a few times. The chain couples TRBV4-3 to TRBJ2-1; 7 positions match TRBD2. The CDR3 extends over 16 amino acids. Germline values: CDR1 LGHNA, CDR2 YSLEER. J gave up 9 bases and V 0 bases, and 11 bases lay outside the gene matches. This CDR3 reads CASSQDAAGVYIEQFF. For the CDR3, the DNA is TGCGCCAGCAGCCAAGATGCGGCGGGGGTTTATATTGAGCAGTTCTTC.

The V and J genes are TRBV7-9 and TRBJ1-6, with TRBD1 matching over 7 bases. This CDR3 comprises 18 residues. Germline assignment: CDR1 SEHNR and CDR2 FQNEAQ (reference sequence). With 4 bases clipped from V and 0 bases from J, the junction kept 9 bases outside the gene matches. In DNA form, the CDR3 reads TGTGCCAGCAGCTCCGAACTGACAGGGAGCTCCTATAATTCACCCCTCCACTTT. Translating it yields CASSSELTGSSYNSPLHF.

The CDR3 here is CASSPPVGQAVAFF. CDR3 sequence (DNA): TGTGCCAGCTCACCACCGGTGGGACAGGCAGTAGCTTTCTTT. This chain uses TRBV18 with TRBJ1-1; TRBD1 matches at 8 bases. This CDR3 spans 14 amino acids. Germline CDR1 is KGHSH and CDR2 is LQKENI. J was trimmed by 10 bases and V by 0 bases; bases with no gene match: 7.

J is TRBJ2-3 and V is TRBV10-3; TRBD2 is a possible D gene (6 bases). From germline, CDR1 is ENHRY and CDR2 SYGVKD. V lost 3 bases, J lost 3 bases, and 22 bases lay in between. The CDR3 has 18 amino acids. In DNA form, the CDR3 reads TGTGCCATCAGTGAATCGGATTCCGGCGGGGCGCCGACAGATACGCAGTATTTT. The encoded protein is CAISESDSGGAPTDTQYF.

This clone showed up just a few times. This chain's CDR3 is CASSRPPAGGNEQFF. CDR3 in DNA: TGTGCCAGCAGCCGACCCCCCGCAGGGGGGAATGAGCAGTTCTTC. The chain links TRBV7-3 to TRBJ2-1; D might be TRBD1 (7 bases). The germline gives CDR1 SGHTA, CDR2 FQGTGA. Trimming took off 5 bases at V and 7 bases at J, with 18 bases between the two ends. CDR3 size: 15 residues.

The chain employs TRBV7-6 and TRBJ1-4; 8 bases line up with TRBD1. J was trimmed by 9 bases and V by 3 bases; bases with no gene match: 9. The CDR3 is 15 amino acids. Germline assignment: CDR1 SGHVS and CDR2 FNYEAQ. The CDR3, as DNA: TGTGCCAGCAGCTTTCAGGGGGCGGAGGGGAAAAAACTGTTTTTT. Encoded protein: CASSFQGAEGKKLFF.

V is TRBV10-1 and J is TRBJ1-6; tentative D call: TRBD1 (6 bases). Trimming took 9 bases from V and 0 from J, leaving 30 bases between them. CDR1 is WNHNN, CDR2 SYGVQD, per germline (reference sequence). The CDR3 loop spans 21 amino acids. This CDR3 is CASDRGHQTGGISSYNSPLHF. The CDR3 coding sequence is TGCGCCAGTGATAGGGGACACCAAACCGGGGGGATTAGCTCCTATAATTCACCCCTCCACTTT.

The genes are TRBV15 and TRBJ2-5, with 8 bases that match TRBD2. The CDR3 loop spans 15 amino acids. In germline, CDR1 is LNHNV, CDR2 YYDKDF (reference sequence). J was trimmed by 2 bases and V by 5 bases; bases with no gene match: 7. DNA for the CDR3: TGTGCCACCAGCCCTGCGGGCGGGGGGCAAGAGACCCAGTACTTC. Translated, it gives CATSPAGGGQETQYF. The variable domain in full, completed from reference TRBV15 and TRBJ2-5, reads DAMVIQNPRYQVTQFGKPVTLSCSQTLNHNVMYWYQQKSSQAPKLLFHYYDKDFNNEADTPDNFQSRRPNTSFCFLDIRSPGLGDTAMYLCATSPAGGGQETQYFGPGTRLLVL.

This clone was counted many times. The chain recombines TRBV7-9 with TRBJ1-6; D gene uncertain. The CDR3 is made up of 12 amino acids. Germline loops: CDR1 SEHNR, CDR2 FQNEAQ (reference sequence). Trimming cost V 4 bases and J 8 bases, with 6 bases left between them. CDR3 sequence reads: CASSSADSPLHF. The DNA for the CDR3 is TGTGCCAGCAGCTCCGCGGATTCACCCCTCCACTTT.

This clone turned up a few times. CDR3 loop: CASSLRQDRSGNTIYF. DNA of the CDR3: TGCGCCAGCAGCCTTCGACAGGACCGCTCTGGAAACACCATATATTTT. The gene calls are TRBV4-1 and TRBJ1-3; maybe TRBD1 (6 bases). With 4 bases removed from V and 0 bases from J, the gap between germline ends came to 13 bases. The CDR3 has 16 residues. CDR1 is MGHRA and CDR2 is YSYEKL in the germline V gene.

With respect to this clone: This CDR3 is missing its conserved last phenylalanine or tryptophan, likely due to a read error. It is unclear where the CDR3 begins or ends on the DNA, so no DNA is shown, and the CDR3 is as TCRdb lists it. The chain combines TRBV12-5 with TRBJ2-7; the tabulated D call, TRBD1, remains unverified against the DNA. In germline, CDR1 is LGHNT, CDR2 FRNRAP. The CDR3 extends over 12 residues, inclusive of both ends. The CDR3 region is CASGSSTGAKGL.

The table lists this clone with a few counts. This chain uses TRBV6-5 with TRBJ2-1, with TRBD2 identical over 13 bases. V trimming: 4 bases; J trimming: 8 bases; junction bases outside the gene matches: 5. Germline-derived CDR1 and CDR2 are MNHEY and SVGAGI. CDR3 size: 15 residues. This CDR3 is CASSSLAGGPDEQFF. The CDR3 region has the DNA TGTGCCAGCAGTTCACTAGCGGGGGGGCCCGATGAGCAGTTCTTC.

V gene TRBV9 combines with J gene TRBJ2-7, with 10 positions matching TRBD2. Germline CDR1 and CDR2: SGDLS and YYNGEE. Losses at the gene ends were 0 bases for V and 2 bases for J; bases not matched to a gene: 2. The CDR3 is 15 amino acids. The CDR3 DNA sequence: TGTGCCAGCAGCGTAGGTGGGACTAGCGCCTACGAGCAGTACTTC. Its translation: CASSVGGTSAYEQYF.

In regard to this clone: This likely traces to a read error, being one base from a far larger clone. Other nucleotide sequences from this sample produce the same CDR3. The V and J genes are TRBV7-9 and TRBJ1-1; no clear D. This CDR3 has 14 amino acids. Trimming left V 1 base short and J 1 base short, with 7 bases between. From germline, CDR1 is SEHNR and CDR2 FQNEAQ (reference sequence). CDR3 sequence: CASSLEAGNTEAFF. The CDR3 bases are TGTGCCAGCAGCTTAGAGGCAGGGAACACTGAAGCTTTCTTT.